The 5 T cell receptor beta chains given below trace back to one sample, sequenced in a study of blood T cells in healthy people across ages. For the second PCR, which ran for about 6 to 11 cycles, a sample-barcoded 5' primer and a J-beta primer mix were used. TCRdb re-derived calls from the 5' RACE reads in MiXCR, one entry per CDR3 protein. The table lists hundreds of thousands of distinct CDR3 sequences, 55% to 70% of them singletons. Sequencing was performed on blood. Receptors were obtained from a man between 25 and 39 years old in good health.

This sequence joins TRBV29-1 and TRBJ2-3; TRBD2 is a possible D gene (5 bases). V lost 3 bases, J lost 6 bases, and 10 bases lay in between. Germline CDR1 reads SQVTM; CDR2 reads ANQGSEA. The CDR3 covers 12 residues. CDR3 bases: TGCAGCGTTGAGGTAGGCGGGGATACGCAGTATTTT. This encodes CSVEVGGDTQYF.

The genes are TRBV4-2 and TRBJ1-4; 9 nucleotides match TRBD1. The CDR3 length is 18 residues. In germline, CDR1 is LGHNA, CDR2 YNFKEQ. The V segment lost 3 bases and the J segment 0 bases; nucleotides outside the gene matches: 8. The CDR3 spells CASSQVQGALSTNEKLFF. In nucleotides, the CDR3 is TGTGCCAGCAGCCAGGTACAGGGGGCCCTCTCAACTAATGAAAAACTGTTTTTT.

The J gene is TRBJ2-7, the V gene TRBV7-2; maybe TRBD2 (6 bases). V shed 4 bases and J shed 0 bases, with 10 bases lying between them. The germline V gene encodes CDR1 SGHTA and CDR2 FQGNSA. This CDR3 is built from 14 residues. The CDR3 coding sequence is TGTGCCAGCAGCTGGGACTGGGCCTCCTACGAGCAGTACTTC. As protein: CASSWDWASYEQYF.

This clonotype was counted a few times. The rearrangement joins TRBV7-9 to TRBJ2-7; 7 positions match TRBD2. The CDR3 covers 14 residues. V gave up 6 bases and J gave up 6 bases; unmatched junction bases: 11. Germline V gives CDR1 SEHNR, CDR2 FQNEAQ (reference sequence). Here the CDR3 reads CASSLRGEISEQYF. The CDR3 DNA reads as TGTGCCAGCAGTCTTCGGGGGGAGATTTCCGAGCAGTACTTC. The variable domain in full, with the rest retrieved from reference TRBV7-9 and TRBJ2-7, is DTGVSQNPRHKITKRGQNVTFRCDPISEHNRLYWYRQTLGQGPEFLTYFQNEAQLEKSRLLSDRFSAERPKGSFSTLEIQRTEQGDSAMYLCASSLRGEISEQYFGPGTRLTVT.

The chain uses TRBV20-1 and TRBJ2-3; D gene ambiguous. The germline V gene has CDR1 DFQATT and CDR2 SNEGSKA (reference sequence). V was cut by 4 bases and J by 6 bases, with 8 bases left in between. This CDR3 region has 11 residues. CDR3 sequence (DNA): TGCAGTGCTACCCCAAGGGATACGCAGTATTTT. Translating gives CSATPRDTQYF.